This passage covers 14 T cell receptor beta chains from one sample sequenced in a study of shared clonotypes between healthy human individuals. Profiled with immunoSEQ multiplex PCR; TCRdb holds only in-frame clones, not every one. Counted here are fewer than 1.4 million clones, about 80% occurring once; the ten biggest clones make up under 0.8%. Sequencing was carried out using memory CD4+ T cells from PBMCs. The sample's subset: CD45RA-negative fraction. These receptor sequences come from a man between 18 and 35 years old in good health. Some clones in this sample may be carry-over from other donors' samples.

The CDR3 protein is CAISLTGTGGLWGYTF. In DNA form, the CDR3 reads TGTGCCATCAGCTTAACCGGGACAGGGGGCTTGTGGGGCTACACCTTC. The V gene is TRBV10-3, the J gene TRBJ1-2; TRBD1 matches at 12 bases. CDR3 length: 16 residues. The V segment lost 6 bases and the J segment 8 bases; nucleotides outside the gene matches: 13. The germline gives CDR1 ENHRY, CDR2 SYGVKD.

Here the CDR3 DNA reads TGTGCCAGCAGCTCCCCCTTCCCGACAGGGGGCGCGGGTAATGAGCAGTTCTTC. As protein: CASSSPFPTGGAGNEQFF. The chain recombines TRBV7-6 with TRBJ2-1, with 10 nucleotides matching TRBD1. V dropped 4 bases and J dropped 7; count of bases not matched to a gene: 16. The CDR3 covers 18 residues. CDR1 and CDR2 (germline): SGHVS, FNYEAQ.

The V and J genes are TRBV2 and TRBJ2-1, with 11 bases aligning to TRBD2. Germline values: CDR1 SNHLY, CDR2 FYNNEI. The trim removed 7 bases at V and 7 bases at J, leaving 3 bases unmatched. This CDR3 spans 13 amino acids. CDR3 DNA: TGTGCCAGCACACTAGCGGGAGTTAATGAGCAGTTCTTC. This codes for CASTLAGVNEQFF.

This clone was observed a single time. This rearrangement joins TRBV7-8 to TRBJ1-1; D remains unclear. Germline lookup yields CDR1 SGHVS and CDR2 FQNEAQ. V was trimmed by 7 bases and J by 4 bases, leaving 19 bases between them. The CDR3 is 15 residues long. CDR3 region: CASTTQGGVGTEAFF. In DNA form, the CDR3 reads TGTGCCAGCACCACACAAGGTGGGGTTGGCACTGAAGCTTTCTTT. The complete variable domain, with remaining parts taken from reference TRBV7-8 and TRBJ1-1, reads GAGVSQSPRYKVAKRGQDVALRCDPISGHVSLFWYQQALGQGPEFLTYFQNEAQLDKSGLPSDRFFAERPEGSVSTLKIQRTQQEDSAVYLCASTTQGGVGTEAFFGQGTRLTVV.

CDR3 residues: CASSLGLTFWSGEAFF. The CDR3 region has the DNA TGTGCCAGCAGCCTAGGGTTGACATTTTGGTCGGGTGAAGCTTTCTTT. This rearrangement joins TRBV7-8 to TRBJ1-1; D is unclear. The germline gives CDR1 SGHVS, CDR2 FQNEAQ. The V and J ends lost 5 bases and 7 bases respectively, with 23 bases between them. The CDR3 is made up of 16 amino acids.

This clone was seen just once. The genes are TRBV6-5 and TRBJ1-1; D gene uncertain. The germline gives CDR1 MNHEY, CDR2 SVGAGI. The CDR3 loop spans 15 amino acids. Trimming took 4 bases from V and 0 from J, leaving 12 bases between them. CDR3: CASSLQRSMNTEAFF. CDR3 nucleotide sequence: TGTGCCAGCAGTTTGCAACGAAGCATGAACACTGAAGCTTTCTTT.

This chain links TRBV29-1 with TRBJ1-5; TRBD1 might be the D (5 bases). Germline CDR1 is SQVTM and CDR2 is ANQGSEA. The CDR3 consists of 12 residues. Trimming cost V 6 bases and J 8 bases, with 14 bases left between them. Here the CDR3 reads CSVGAGMEPQHF. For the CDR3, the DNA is TGCAGCGTGGGAGCAGGGATGGAGCCCCAGCATTTT.

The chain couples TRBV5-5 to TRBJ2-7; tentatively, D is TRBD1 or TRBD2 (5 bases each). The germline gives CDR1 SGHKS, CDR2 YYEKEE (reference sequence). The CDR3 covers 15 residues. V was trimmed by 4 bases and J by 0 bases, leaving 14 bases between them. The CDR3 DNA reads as TGTGCCAGCAGCGGCTCGAGGGACGGCTCCTACGAGCAGTACTTC. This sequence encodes CASSGSRDGSYEQYF.

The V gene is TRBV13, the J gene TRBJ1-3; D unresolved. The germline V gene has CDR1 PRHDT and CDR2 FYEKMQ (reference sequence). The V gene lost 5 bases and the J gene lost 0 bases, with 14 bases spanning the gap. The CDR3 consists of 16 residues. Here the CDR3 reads CASSRTAGYSGNTIYF. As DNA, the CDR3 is TGTGCCAGCAGCCGAACCGCCGGGTACTCTGGAAACACCATATATTTT.

CDR3 sequence: CASSALQGDYEQYF. The CDR3, as DNA: TGCGCCAGCAGCGCACTACAGGGGGACTACGAGCAGTACTTC. This chain connects TRBV5-1 to TRBJ2-5; 8 bases are shared with TRBD1. The better agreement between TRBJ2-7 and the DNA end casts doubt on the J call. The germline CDR1 and CDR2 sequences are SGHRS and YFSETQ. The CDR3 contains 14 residues.

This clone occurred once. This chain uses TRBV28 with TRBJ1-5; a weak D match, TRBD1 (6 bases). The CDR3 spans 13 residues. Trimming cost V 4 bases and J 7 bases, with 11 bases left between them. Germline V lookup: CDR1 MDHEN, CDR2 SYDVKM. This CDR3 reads CASSSTGSQPQHF. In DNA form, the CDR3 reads TGTGCCAGCAGTTCTACAGGGTCCCAGCCCCAGCATTTT. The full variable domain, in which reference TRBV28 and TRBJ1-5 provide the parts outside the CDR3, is DVKVTQSSRYLVKRTGEKVFLECVQDMDHENMFWYRQDPGLGLRLIYFSYDVKMKEKGDIPEGYSVSREKKERFSLILESASTNQTSMYLCASSSTGSQPQHFGDGTRLSIL.

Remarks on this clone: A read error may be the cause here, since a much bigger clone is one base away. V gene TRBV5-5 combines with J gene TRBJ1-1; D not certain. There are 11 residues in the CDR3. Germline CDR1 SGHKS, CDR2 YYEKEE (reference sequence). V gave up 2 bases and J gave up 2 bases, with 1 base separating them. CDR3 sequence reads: CASSLNTEAFF. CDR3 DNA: TGTGCCAGCAGCTTAAACACTGAAGCTTTCTTT.

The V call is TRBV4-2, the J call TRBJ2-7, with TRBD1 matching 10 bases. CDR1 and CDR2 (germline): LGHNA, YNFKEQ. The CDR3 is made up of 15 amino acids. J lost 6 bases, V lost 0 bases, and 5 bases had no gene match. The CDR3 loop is CASSQDWDRGSEQYF. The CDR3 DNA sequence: TGTGCCAGCAGCCAAGATTGGGACAGGGGTTCCGAGCAGTACTTC.

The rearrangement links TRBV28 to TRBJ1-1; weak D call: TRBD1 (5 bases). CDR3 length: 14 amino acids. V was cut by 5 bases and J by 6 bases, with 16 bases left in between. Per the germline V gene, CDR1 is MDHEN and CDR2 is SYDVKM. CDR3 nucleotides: TGTGCCAGCAGTCCACCCGGGACCACCCCTGAAGCTTTCTTT. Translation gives CASSPPGTTPEAFF.